The present TCR beta chain was sequenced within a study of OX40 agonist ivuxolimab in advanced cancers. Study-wide background: At about 82% male, the cohort had a mean age of approximately 60 years, ranging from about 23 to 79. Points from the study as a whole: In the expanded peripheral T cells, antigen specificity was never determined. On average, CD8+ T cells had more expanded clones than CD4+. At 0.1 to 3.0 mg/kg and by week 6, clonal expansion occurred in CD4+ and CD8+ blood T cells.

Measured with immunoSEQ multiplex PCR; TCRdb has only the in-frame clones, and not every one. The table shows under 85,000 clones, with around 84% occurring only once. This CDR3 comprises 14 residues. Germline CDR1 is SNHLY and CDR2 is FYNNEI. Trimming left V 3 bases short and J 4 bases short, with 9 bases between. Concerning this clone: The antigen is undetermined.

Sequenced material: CD4+ or CD8+ T cells sorted from blood, taken in a trial of the OX40 agonist ivuxolimab. The chain has TRBV2 and TRBJ1-4; D may be TRBD1 (6 bases). This TCR derives from an adult with an advanced solid tumor such as melanoma, head and neck, liver or kidney cancer. The CDR3 coding sequence is TGTGCCAGCAGTGATGGACAGATTAATGAAAAACTGTTTTTT. As protein: CASSDGQINEKLFF.